Shown below are 32 T cell receptor beta chains from a single sample sequenced in a study of T-cell reconstitution after alpha-beta-depleted transplantation in children. Construction of the TCRbeta library involved unique molecular identifiers. TCRdb reprocessed the PCR reads via MiXCR and lists one record per CDR3 protein. Of about 900,000 distinct CDR3 sequences in the sample, around 30% are singletons; the top ten hold 28%. The sample was PBMCs, mostly from graft donor cells, taken 360 days after TCRalphabeta/CD19-depleted stem cell transplant. These TCRs come from a boy under two years old who had a stem cell transplant for SCID, so the T cells may come from the graft donor.

This clonotype was observed a few times. The chain links TRBV5-1 to TRBJ1-1; D remains unclear. Trimming pared 6 bases from V and 4 bases from J, leaving 13 bases between. The CDR3 contains 13 residues. From germline, CDR1 is SGHRS and CDR2 YFSETQ. CDR3 in DNA: TGCGCCAGCACTGTCATTTATGGCACTGAAGCTTTCTTT. Residues: CASTVIYGTEAFF.

The J gene is TRBJ2-7, the V gene TRBV7-2; 12 bases align to TRBD2. Germline CDR1 and CDR2: SGHTA and FQGNSA. The junction had 15 bases not matched to a gene; V was cut back by 6 bases and J by 6 bases. CDR3 length: 17 residues. The CDR3 spells CASSLLAGGKVIGEQYF. For the CDR3, the DNA is TGTGCCAGCAGTCTACTAGCGGGGGGAAAGGTAATTGGCGAGCAGTACTTC. Based on the CDR3 plus reference TRBV7-2 and TRBJ2-7, the full variable domain is GAGVSQSPSNKVTEKGKDVELRCDPISGHTALYWYRQSLGQGLEFLIYFQGNSAPDKSGLPSDRFSAERTGGSVSTLTIQRTQQEDSAVYLCASSLLAGGKVIGEQYFGPGTRLTVT.

This clonotype was picked up a small number of times. This sequence joins TRBV6-1 and TRBJ2-3; no reliable D call. V lost 6 bases and J lost 7, with 11 bases in between. The germline gives CDR1 MNHNS, CDR2 SASEGT. The CDR3 is 12 residues long. The CDR3 sequence is CASSPDGYTQYF. The CDR3 DNA sequence: TGTGCCAGCAGCCCGGACGGCTATACGCAGTATTTT.

This clonotype came up a few times. The genes are TRBV20-1 and TRBJ1-3; 10 bases align to TRBD1. The CDR3 loop spans 21 amino acids. The V and J ends lost 4 bases and 0 bases, in that order; junction bases with no gene match: 21. Looked up from germline, CDR1 is DFQATT and CDR2 is SNEGSKA (reference sequence). In DNA, the CDR3 is TGCAGTGCTATGAGGTTCGGATTTGGAACGGGACAGGGGCTCTCTGGAAACACCATATATTTT. Translating it yields CSAMRFGFGTGQGLSGNTIYF.

This sequence joins TRBV7-8 and TRBJ2-3; a possible D gene is TRBD1 (6 bases). Trimming took off 5 bases at V and 0 bases at J, with 15 bases between the two ends. The CDR3 is made up of 16 amino acids. CDR1 and CDR2 (germline): SGHVS, FQNEAQ. In nucleotides, the CDR3 is TGTGCCAGCAGCCGGCGGACAGCTACTAGCACAGATACGCAGTATTTT. It specifies CASSRRTATSTDTQYF.

This clonotype was detected only a few times. The chain joins TRBV12-3 or TRBV12-4 to TRBJ1-6; 8 bases agree with TRBD1. The CDR3 is 15 residues long. The J segment lost 8 bases and the V segment lost 6 bases, leaving 9 bases of the junction unmatched. CDR3 DNA: TGTGCCAGCAGAAGTATGACAGGGGCATATTCACCCCTCCACTTT. Its protein is CASRSMTGAYSPLHF.

The rearrangement joins TRBV20-1 to TRBJ2-7; D unresolved. Trimming pared 0 bases from V and 3 bases from J, leaving 6 bases between. The CDR3 is made up of 12 amino acids. Germline values: CDR1 DFQATT, CDR2 SNEGSKA (reference sequence). CDR3 nucleotides: TGCAGTGCTAGAGATGACCTCTACGAGCAGTACTTC. Translated, it gives CSARDDLYEQYF.

V is TRBV11-2 and J is TRBJ2-3, with D possibly matching TRBD1 (5 bases). V lost 3 bases and J 5 bases, leaving 15 bases between the germline ends. The CDR3 is 15 amino acids. Germline CDR1 and CDR2: SGHAT and FQNNGV. CDR3: CASSFPGQGLDTQYF. CDR3 in DNA: TGTGCCAGCAGCTTTCCCGGACAAGGATTAGATACGCAGTATTTT.

This clonotype has ten or more counts. The gene calls are TRBV2 and TRBJ2-6; unclear D gene. This CDR3 comprises 16 residues. Between the trimmed V and J ends, which lost 6 bases and 1 base, there was a span of 13 bases. The germline CDR1 and CDR2 sequences are SNHLY and FYNNEI. This CDR3 is CASSLWLPSGANVLTF. The DNA for the CDR3 is TGTGCCAGCAGCCTATGGCTTCCGTCTGGGGCCAACGTCCTGACTTTC.

The genes are TRBV2 and TRBJ1-2, with D maybe TRBD1 (6 bases). Per germline, CDR1 SNHLY and CDR2 FYNNEI. V lost 1 base and J 4 bases, leaving 7 bases between the germline ends. CDR3 size: 13 residues. CDR3 sequence reads: CASSEVDSYGYTF. The CDR3 region has the DNA TGTGCCAGCAGTGAAGTGGACAGCTATGGCTACACCTTC.

This clonotype was found a few times. The V call is TRBV5-1, the J call TRBJ2-7; the D gene is possibly TRBD2 (5 bases). Germline assignment: CDR1 SGHRS and CDR2 YFSETQ. Trimming left V 2 bases short and J 5 bases short, with 8 bases between. The CDR3 loop spans 12 amino acids. The CDR3 DNA is TGCGCCAGCAGCTTCAACGGGGACGAGCAGTACTTC. This gives the protein CASSFNGDEQYF.

The CDR3 DNA reads TGTGCCAGCAGTGACCCCGGACCGACGTTTGCGGCTTTCTTT. This sequence encodes CASSDPGPTFAAFF. The rearrangement links TRBV2 to TRBJ1-1; D uncertain. The germline V gene has CDR1 SNHLY and CDR2 FYNNEI. Trimming left V 3 bases short and J 11 bases short, with 19 bases between. The CDR3 runs to 14 residues. The full variable domain, rest sourced from reference TRBV2 and TRBJ1-1, is EPEVTQTPSHQVTQMGQEVILRCVPISNHLYFYWYRQILGQKVEFLVSFYNNEISEKSEIFDDQFSVERPDGSNFTLKIRSTKLEDSAMYFCASSDPGPTFAAFFGQGTRLTVV.

In its sample, this clonotype was seen many times. V usage is TRBV6-5 and J usage is TRBJ2-5; the match to TRBD1 covers 7 bases. The CDR3 has 16 amino acids. J was trimmed by 1 base and V by 5 bases; bases with no gene match: 10. Germline-derived CDR1 and CDR2 are MNHEY and SVGAGI. In DNA form, the CDR3 reads TGTGCCAGCAGTCCCACGAGACAGGGAACCCAAGAGACCCAGTACTTC. Translated, it gives CASSPTRQGTQETQYF.

The chain joins TRBV6-2 or TRBV6-3 to TRBJ2-3; 11 bases match TRBD2. The CDR3 length is 18 residues. Germline V gives CDR1 MNHEY, CDR2 SVGEGT. Unmatched junction bases numbered 10, after V lost 4 bases and J lost 1 base. CDR3 residues: CASSSFLTSGVGTDTQYF. CDR3 sequence (DNA): TGTGCCAGCAGTTCGTTTTTGACTAGCGGGGTTGGCACAGATACGCAGTATTTT.

This clonotype occurred a few times. V is TRBV2 and J is TRBJ2-7; 8 bases map to TRBD1. With 6 bases clipped from V and 1 base from J, the junction kept 5 bases outside the gene matches. Germline V gene data show CDR1 as SNHLY and CDR2 as FYNNEI. The CDR3 contains 14 residues. The CDR3 coding sequence is TGTGCCAGCAGGGGGGACAGGCATTCCTACGAGCAGTACTTC. It encodes CASRGDRHSYEQYF. Together with reference TRBV2 and TRBJ2-7, the CDR3 gives the full variable domain: EPEVTQTPSHQVTQMGQEVILRCVPISNHLYFYWYRQILGQKVEFLVSFYNNEISEKSEIFDDQFSVERPDGSNFTLKIRSTKLEDSAMYFCASRGDRHSYEQYFGPGTRLTVT.

The CDR3 region has the DNA TGCGCCAGCAAACCGGACCTAAGGGCCAACGTCCTGACTTTC. This gives the protein CASKPDLRANVLTF. The J gene is TRBJ2-6, the V gene TRBV5-1; D gene ambiguous. The CDR3 has 14 amino acids. Germline V gives CDR1 SGHRS, CDR2 YFSETQ. V was shortened by 6 bases and J by 5 bases, with 12 bases between the two germline ends.

This clonotype has more than one count but fewer than ten. V is TRBV15 and J is TRBJ2-1; no clear D gene. The CDR3 loop spans 15 amino acids. The V end lost 2 bases, the J end lost 0 bases, and 8 bases lay between the germline ends. Germline V gives CDR1 LNHNV, CDR2 YYDKDF (reference sequence). The CDR3 protein is CATSRTRSSYNEQFF. As DNA, the CDR3 is TGTGCCACCAGCAGAACCCGAAGCTCCTACAATGAGCAGTTCTTC.

The V and J genes are TRBV12-3 or TRBV12-4 and TRBJ2-1; the D is unclear. The CDR3 contains 17 residues. Trimming removed 7 bases from V and 0 bases from J, with 19 bases in between. The CDR3 protein is CASTPQLGKTSYNEQFF. In nucleotides, the CDR3 is TGTGCCAGCACCCCCCAGTTGGGGAAGACCTCCTACAATGAGCAGTTCTTC.

V is TRBV7-2 and J is TRBJ2-7, with 7 bases identical to TRBD1. V shed 2 bases and J 2 bases; nucleotides not matched to a gene: 12. Per germline, CDR1 SGHTA and CDR2 FQGNSA. The CDR3 sequence is 17 residues long. The chain's CDR3 is CASSLQVRQGVTYEQYF. In DNA form, the CDR3 reads TGTGCCAGCAGCTTACAGGTCCGGCAGGGGGTGACCTACGAGCAGTACTTC.

There are a few counts of this clonotype. This chain uses TRBV4-2 with TRBJ2-1, with 10 bases aligning to TRBD1. The junction had 10 bases not matched to a gene; V was cut back by 3 bases and J by 8 bases. Germline loops: CDR1 LGHNA, CDR2 YNFKEQ. This CDR3 contains 16 residues. The chain's CDR3 is CASSHLSRDRGHEQFF. The DNA for the CDR3 is TGTGCCAGCAGCCACCTCTCCCGGGACAGGGGACATGAGCAGTTCTTC.

V and J are TRBV18 and TRBJ2-1; 8 nucleotides match TRBD2. CDR1 and CDR2 from the germline V gene are KGHSH and LQKENI. With V trimmed by 3 bases and J by 7 bases, 8 bases remained unmatched. The CDR3 runs 15 residues. The CDR3 is CASSPQGLGDNEQFF. CDR3 nucleotide sequence: TGTGCCAGCTCACCCCAGGGACTAGGGGATAATGAGCAGTTCTTC.

The J gene is TRBJ2-7, the V gene TRBV2, with 8 bases fitting TRBD2. V was pared by 0 bases and J by 6 bases, with 10 bases of the junction left unmatched. The CDR3 sequence is 16 residues long. CDR1 is SNHLY, CDR2 FYNNEI, per germline. CDR3 nucleotide sequence: TGTGCCAGCAGTGAAGCGCTTCCGGGACTAGGGGCCGAGCAGTACTTC. As protein: CASSEALPGLGAEQYF.

This chain links TRBV6-1 with TRBJ2-2; the D gene is possibly TRBD2 (5 bases). V was cut by 6 bases and J by 2 bases, with 10 bases left in between. Per germline, CDR1 MNHNS and CDR2 SASEGT. The CDR3 runs 14 residues. DNA of the CDR3: TGTGCCAGCAGATCCGGGATCAACACCGGGGAGCTGTTTTTT. Its protein product is CASRSGINTGELFF.

V and J are TRBV6-5 and TRBJ2-7; the D call may be TRBD1 or TRBD2 (6 bases each). The CDR3 has 13 residues. Between the trimmed V and J ends, which lost 3 bases and 12 bases, there was a span of 18 bases. Germline V CDR1 and CDR2: MNHEY, SVGAGI. Here the CDR3 reads CASSYSGARNAYF. The DNA for the CDR3 is TGTGCCAGCAGTTATTCGGGGGCCCGGAACGCGTACTTC.

The chain uses TRBV7-9 and TRBJ2-5; 8 bases fit TRBD1. V gave up 5 bases and J gave up 2 bases; unmatched junction bases: 4. Germline assignment: CDR1 SEHNR and CDR2 FQNEAQ (reference sequence). CDR3 length: 14 residues. CDR3 in DNA: TGTGCCAGCAGCGTCACAGGGGGGCAAGAGACCCAGTACTTC. Amino acid sequence: CASSVTGGQETQYF.

The chain is built from TRBV20-1 and TRBJ2-1; the match to TRBD2 covers 9 bases. This CDR3 region has 15 residues. V was clipped by 5 bases and J by 4 bases; unmatched bases: 9. In germline, CDR1 is DFQATT, CDR2 SNEGSKA (reference sequence). CDR3 amino acids: CSASDSGGHYNEQFF. The DNA for the CDR3 is TGCAGTGCTTCAGATAGCGGGGGCCATTACAATGAGCAGTTCTTC.

The V call is TRBV5-1, the J call TRBJ1-6; D perhaps matches TRBD1 (5 bases). The V gene lost 2 bases and the J gene lost 8 bases, with 23 bases spanning the gap. This CDR3 is built from 18 residues. CDR1 and CDR2 (germline): SGHRS, YFSETQ. Here the CDR3 reads CASSLSWARAGGDSPLHF. The CDR3 DNA reads as TGCGCCAGCAGCTTATCCTGGGCCCGGGCCGGAGGGGATTCACCCCTCCACTTT.

The chain is built from TRBV28 and TRBJ2-5; TRBD1 is a possible D gene (5 bases). Germline V gene sequence: CDR1 MDHEN, CDR2 SYDVKM. The CDR3 sequence is 18 residues long. V gave up 1 base and J gave up 0 bases, with 18 bases separating them. The chain's CDR3 is CASSLSWTKNPNQETQYF. CDR3 DNA: TGTGCCAGCAGTTTATCGTGGACAAAAAACCCTAACCAAGAGACCCAGTACTTC.

This chain connects TRBV12-3 or TRBV12-4 to TRBJ2-7; D possibly matches TRBD1 or TRBD2 (5 bases each). The CDR3 is made up of 14 amino acids. V was cut by 3 bases and J by 3 bases, with 12 bases left in between. This chain's CDR3 is CASSFRGPIYEQYF. CDR3 in DNA: TGTGCCAGCAGTTTCCGGGGCCCGATCTACGAGCAGTACTTC.

This clonotype was picked up a small number of times. The chain uses TRBV2 and TRBJ2-7; D is undetermined. V lost 7 bases and J 3 bases, leaving 22 bases between the germline ends. This CDR3 is 16 amino acids long. CDR1 and CDR2 (germline): SNHLY, FYNNEI. The CDR3 bases are TGTGCCAGCACCAGAGTATCAGACCGATTAGTCTACGAGCAGTACTTC. Its protein product is CASTRVSDRLVYEQYF.

The J gene is TRBJ2-1, the V gene TRBV10-2, with D possibly TRBD1 on 5 matching bases. The length of the CDR3 is 13 residues. Germline assignment: CDR1 WSHSY and CDR2 SAAADI. The V end was cut by 6 bases, the J end by 2 bases, with 8 bases between. The CDR3 loop reads CASRKTAYNEQFF. The CDR3 DNA follows: TGCGCCAGCAGAAAGACAGCCTACAATGAGCAGTTCTTC.

This clonotype was counted only a few times. This chain links TRBV11-1 with TRBJ2-1; D perhaps matches TRBD1 (5 bases). The CDR3 contains 16 residues. CDR1 and CDR2 from the germline V gene are SGHAT and FQDESV (reference sequence). V shed 3 bases and J shed 0 bases, with 12 bases lying between them. The DNA for the CDR3 is TGTGCCAGCAGCTTCGGACACCGGAGCTCCTACAATGAGCAGTTCTTC. Amino acids: CASSFGHRSSYNEQFF.